These 15 T cell receptor beta chains were sequenced from one sample in a study of human T cells and chemical hapten exposure. TCRdb passed the RACE reads through MiXCR, listing each CDR3 protein once. The data show roughly 100,000 distinct CDR3 sequences, with approximately 9.9% seen just once and 3.5% held by the top ten. Time point indicated: patch test 1, 2 weeks after DPC sensitization. The treatment denotes: therapeutic diphenylcyclopropenone sensitization with weekly scalp DPC. Sample: whole blood, taken in connection with sensitization to the hapten diphenylcyclopropenone (DPC). The receptors were sampled from a woman aged 40 to 55 with alopecia areata. Some clones in this sample may be carry-over from other donors' samples.

The chain employs TRBV6-2 or TRBV6-3 and TRBJ2-1; the D gene is possibly TRBD1 (6 bases). Trimming cost V 2 bases and J 0 bases, with 8 bases left between them. CDR3 length: 15 residues. Germline V gene sequence: CDR1 MNHEY, CDR2 SVGEGT. CDR3 protein: CASSYGQHSYNEQFF. The CDR3 DNA sequence: TGTGCCAGCAGTTACGGACAGCACTCCTACAATGAGCAGTTCTTC.

The chain is built from TRBV30 and TRBJ1-1; no definite D call. The CDR3 is made up of 15 amino acids. Germline CDR1 reads GTSNPN; CDR2 reads SVGIG (reference sequence). V was shortened by 0 bases and J by 6 bases, with 17 bases between the two germline ends. CDR3 sequence reads: CAWSVSFSKRAEAFF. DNA for the CDR3: TGTGCCTGGAGTGTATCTTTCAGCAAGAGGGCTGAAGCTTTCTTT.

V and J are TRBV29-1 and TRBJ1-2; D not certain. V gave up 3 bases and J gave up 5 bases, with 1 base separating them. The CDR3 loop spans 9 amino acids. In germline, CDR1 is SQVTM, CDR2 ANQGSEA. The CDR3 region is CSVDYGYTF. CDR3 DNA: TGCAGCGTTGATTATGGCTACACCTTC.

This clonotype was found many times. The chain joins TRBV18 to TRBJ1-1; D is undetermined. The length of the CDR3 is 13 residues. Germline CDR1 KGHSH, CDR2 LQKENI. V shed 4 bases and J shed 1 base, with 7 bases lying between them. This CDR3 is CASSLHANTEAFF. In nucleotides, the CDR3 is TGTGCCAGCTCACTACACGCGAACACTGAAGCTTTCTTT.

V and J are TRBV28 and TRBJ1-3, with D maybe TRBD1 (6 bases). Deletions cut 5 bases from V and 1 base from J, with 9 bases between. This CDR3 has 14 amino acids. Germline V lookup: CDR1 MDHEN, CDR2 SYDVKM. The CDR3: CASSPQGSGNTIYF. CDR3 coding DNA: TGTGCCAGCAGTCCACAGGGTTCTGGAAACACCATATATTTT.

This clonotype was recorded many times. This chain uses TRBV2 with TRBJ1-4; D may be TRBD1 (6 bases). The CDR3 contains 16 residues. The V end lost 6 bases, the J end lost 6 bases, and 20 bases lay between the germline ends. Germline CDR1 and CDR2: SNHLY and FYNNEI. CDR3 amino acids: CASRPRTGSVYEKLFF. The CDR3, as DNA: TGTGCCAGCAGGCCTCGAACAGGGTCTGTATATGAAAAACTGTTTTTT. The complete variable domain, with remaining parts taken from reference TRBV2 and TRBJ1-4, reads EPEVTQTPSHQVTQMGQEVILRCVPISNHLYFYWYRQILGQKVEFLVSFYNNEISEKSEIFDDQFSVERPDGSNFTLKIRSTKLEDSAMYFCASRPRTGSVYEKLFFGSGTQLSVL.

At least ten counts were recorded for this clonotype. The V call is TRBV7-2, the J call TRBJ1-5; 7 nucleotides align to TRBD1. The CDR3 covers 14 residues. Losses at the gene ends were 4 bases for V and 6 bases for J; bases not matched to a gene: 6. Looked up from germline, CDR1 is SGHTA and CDR2 is FQGNSA. This CDR3 is CASSWDRESQPQHF. The CDR3 nucleotides are TGTGCCAGCAGCTGGGACAGAGAAAGTCAGCCCCAGCATTTT. Based on the CDR3 plus reference TRBV7-2 and TRBJ1-5, the full variable domain is GAGVSQSPSNKVTEKGKDVELRCDPISGHTALYWYRQSLGQGLEFLIYFQGNSAPDKSGLPSDRFSAERTGGSVSTLTIQRTQQEDSAVYLCASSWDRESQPQHFGDGTRLSIL.

This clonotype appeared a few times. The rearrangement links TRBV7-9 to TRBJ1-2; TRBD1 might be the D (6 bases). Germline CDR1 reads SEHNR; CDR2 reads FQNEAQ (reference sequence). There are 14 residues in the CDR3. The germline V and J ends were trimmed by 5 bases and 4 bases, with 14 bases remaining between them. The chain's CDR3 is CASSPPTGGYGYTF. CDR3 bases: TGTGCCAGCAGCCCACCGACAGGCGGCTATGGCTACACCTTC.

The chain employs TRBV12-5 and TRBJ2-5; 8 nucleotides line up with TRBD1. V was clipped by 5 bases and J by 2 bases; unmatched bases: 7. The CDR3 runs 15 residues. Germline loops: CDR1 LGHNT, CDR2 FRNRAP. CDR3 DNA: TGTGCTAGTGGTCAAACCGGGACAGGACAAGAGACCCAGTACTTC. Protein: CASGQTGTGQETQYF. The variable domain in full, with the rest retrieved from reference TRBV12-5 and TRBJ2-5, is DARVTQTPRHKVTEMGQEVTMRCQPILGHNTVFWYRQTMMQGLELLAYFRNRAPLDDSGMPKDRFSAEMPDATLATLKIQPSEPRDSAVYFCASGQTGTGQETQYFGPGTRLLVL.

This clonotype was recorded at least ten times. The chain has TRBV12-5 and TRBJ2-5; TRBD1 matches 7 bases. Germline trimming cut 8 bases from V and 0 bases from J; bases unmatched to any gene: 0. Germline-derived CDR1 and CDR2 are LGHNT and FRNRAP. This CDR3 comprises 12 residues. CDR3 residues: CASQGDQETQYF. The CDR3 DNA reads TGTGCTAGTCAGGGGGACCAAGAGACCCAGTACTTC. Together with reference TRBV12-5 and TRBJ2-5, the CDR3 gives the full variable domain: DARVTQTPRHKVTEMGQEVTMRCQPILGHNTVFWYRQTMMQGLELLAYFRNRAPLDDSGMPKDRFSAEMPDATLATLKIQPSEPRDSAVYFCASQGDQETQYFGPGTRLLVL.

The sample holds many counts of this clonotype. V and J are TRBV3-1 and TRBJ1-1; no reliable D call. V was shortened by 2 bases and J by 10 bases, with 17 bases between the two germline ends. The V gene's germline CDR1 is LGHDT and CDR2 YNNKEL (reference sequence). The CDR3 contains 14 residues. The CDR3 DNA is TGTGCCAGCAGCCAACACACGAGGCAGCTGGTAGCTTTCTTT. Translation gives CASSQHTRQLVAFF.

The V call is TRBV6-1, the J call TRBJ1-2; D not resolved. The CDR3 is 14 amino acids. Germline assignment: CDR1 MNHNS and CDR2 SASEGT. Trimming removed 0 bases from V and 4 bases from J, with 9 bases in between. CDR3 region: CASSEAGLPYGYTF. In nucleotides, the CDR3 is TGTGCCAGCAGTGAAGCGGGCCTTCCCTATGGCTACACCTTC.

V usage is TRBV10-2 and J usage is TRBJ1-1; D possibly corresponds to TRBD1 (5 bases). Germline V gene lookup returns CDR1 WSHSY and CDR2 SAAADI. This CDR3 comprises 13 residues. V dropped 4 bases and J dropped 3 bases, with 9 bases sitting between them. CDR3 region: CASSVRGYTEAFF. The CDR3 DNA follows: TGCGCCAGCAGTGTTAGGGGTTACACTGAAGCTTTCTTT.

A few counts support this clonotype. CDR3 DNA: TGTGCCAGCAGCCCCTTCGCCGGGGCCAACTATGGCTACACCTTC. This encodes CASSPFAGANYGYTF. V usage is TRBV7-3 and J usage is TRBJ1-2, with a possible D match to TRBD1 (5 bases). V was cut by 5 bases and J by 2 bases, with 15 bases left in between. Per germline, CDR1 SGHTA and CDR2 FQGTGA. CDR3 size: 15 residues.

The chain carries TRBV6-1 and TRBJ2-3; no clear D gene. This CDR3 has 16 residues. CDR1 is MNHNS and CDR2 is SASEGT in the germline V gene. V lost 0 bases to trimming and J lost 0 bases, with 10 bases between them. The CDR3: CASSEAVGWSTDTQYF. CDR3 bases: TGTGCCAGCAGTGAAGCAGTCGGCTGGAGCACAGATACGCAGTATTTT.